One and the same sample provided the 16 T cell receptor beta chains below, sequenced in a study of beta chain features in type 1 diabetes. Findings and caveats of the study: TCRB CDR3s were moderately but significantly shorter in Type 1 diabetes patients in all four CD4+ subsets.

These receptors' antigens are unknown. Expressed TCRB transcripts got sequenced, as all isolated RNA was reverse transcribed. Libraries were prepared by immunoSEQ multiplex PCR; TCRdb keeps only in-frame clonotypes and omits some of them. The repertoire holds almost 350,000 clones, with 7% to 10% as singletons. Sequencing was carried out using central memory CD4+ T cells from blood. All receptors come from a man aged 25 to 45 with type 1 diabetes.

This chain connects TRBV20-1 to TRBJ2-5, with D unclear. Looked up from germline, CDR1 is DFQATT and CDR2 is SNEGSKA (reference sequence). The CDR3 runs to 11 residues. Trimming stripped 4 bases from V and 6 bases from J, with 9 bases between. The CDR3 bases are TGCAGTGCTAAAGACGGAAAGACCCAGTACTTC. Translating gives CSAKDGKTQYF.

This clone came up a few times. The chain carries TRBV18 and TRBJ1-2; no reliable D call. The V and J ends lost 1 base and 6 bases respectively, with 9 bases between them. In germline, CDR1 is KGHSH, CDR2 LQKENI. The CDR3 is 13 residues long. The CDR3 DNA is TGTGCCAGCTCACCACTTACGTTCGATGGCTACACCTTC. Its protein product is CASSPLTFDGYTF.

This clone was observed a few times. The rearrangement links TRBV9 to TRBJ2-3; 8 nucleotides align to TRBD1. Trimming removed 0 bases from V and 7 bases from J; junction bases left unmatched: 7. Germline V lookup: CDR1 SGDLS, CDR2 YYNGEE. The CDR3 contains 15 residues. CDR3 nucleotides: TGTGCCAGCAGCGTAGCTACAGGGGGGTTCCATACGCAGTATTTT. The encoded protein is CASSVATGGFHTQYF.

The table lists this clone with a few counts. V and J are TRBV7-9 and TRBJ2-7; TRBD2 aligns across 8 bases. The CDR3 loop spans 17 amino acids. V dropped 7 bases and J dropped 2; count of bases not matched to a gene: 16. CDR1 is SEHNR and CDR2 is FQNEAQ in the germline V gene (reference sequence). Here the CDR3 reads CASTPLPERGKTYEQYF. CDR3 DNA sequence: TGTGCCAGCACGCCACTGCCGGAGCGGGGGAAAACCTACGAGCAGTACTTC. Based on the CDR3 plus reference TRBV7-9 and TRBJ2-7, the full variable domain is DTGVSQNPRHKITKRGQNVTFRCDPISEHNRLYWYRQTLGQGPEFLTYFQNEAQLEKSRLLSDRFSAERPKGSFSTLEIQRTEQGDSAMYLCASTPLPERGKTYEQYFGPGTRLTVT.

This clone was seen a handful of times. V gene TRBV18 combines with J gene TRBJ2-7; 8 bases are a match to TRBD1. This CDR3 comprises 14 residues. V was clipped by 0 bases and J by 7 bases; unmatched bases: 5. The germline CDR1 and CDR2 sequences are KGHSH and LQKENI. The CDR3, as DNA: TGTGCCAGCTCACCACCGCAGGGGGCGGGTGAGCAGTACTTC. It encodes CASSPPQGAGEQYF.

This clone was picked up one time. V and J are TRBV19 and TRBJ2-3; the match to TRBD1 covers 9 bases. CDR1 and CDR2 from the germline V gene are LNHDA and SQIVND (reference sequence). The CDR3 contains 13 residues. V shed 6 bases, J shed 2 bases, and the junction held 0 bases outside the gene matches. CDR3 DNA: TGTGCCAGTAGACAGGGGGCCACAGATACGCAGTATTTT. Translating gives CASRQGATDTQYF.

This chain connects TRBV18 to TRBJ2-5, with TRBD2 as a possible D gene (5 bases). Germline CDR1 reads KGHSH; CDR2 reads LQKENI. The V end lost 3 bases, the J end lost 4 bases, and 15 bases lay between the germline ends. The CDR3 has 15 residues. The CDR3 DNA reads TGTGCCAGCTCACCTTACCACGGAGAGGGAGAGACCCAGTACTTC. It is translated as CASSPYHGEGETQYF.

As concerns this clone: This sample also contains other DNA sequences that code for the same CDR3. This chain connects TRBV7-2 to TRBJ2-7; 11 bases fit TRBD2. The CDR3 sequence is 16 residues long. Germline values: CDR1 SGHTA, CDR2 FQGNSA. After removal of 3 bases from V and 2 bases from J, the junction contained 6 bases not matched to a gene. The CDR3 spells CASSFGLAGGTYEQYF. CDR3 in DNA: TGTGCCAGCAGCTTCGGGCTAGCGGGGGGCACCTACGAGCAGTACTTC. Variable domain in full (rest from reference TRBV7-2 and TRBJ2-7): GAGVSQSPSNKVTEKGKDVELRCDPISGHTALYWYRQSLGQGLEFLIYFQGNSAPDKSGLPSDRFSAERTGGSVSTLTIQRTQQEDSAVYLCASSFGLAGGTYEQYFGPGTRLTVT.

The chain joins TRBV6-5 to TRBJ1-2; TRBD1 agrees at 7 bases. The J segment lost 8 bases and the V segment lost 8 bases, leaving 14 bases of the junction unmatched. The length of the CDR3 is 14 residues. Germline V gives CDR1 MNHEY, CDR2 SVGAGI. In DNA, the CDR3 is TGTGCCAGCGGGCTACGACAGGGAATGAAGGGCTACACCTTC. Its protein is CASGLRQGMKGYTF.

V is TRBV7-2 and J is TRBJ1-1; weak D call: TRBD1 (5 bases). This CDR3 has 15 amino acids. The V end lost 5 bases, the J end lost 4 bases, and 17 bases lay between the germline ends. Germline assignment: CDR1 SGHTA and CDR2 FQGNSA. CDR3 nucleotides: TGTGCCAGCAGCCCGAAGCGGGGCCGCGGCACTGAAGCTTTCTTT. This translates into CASSPKRGRGTEAFF.

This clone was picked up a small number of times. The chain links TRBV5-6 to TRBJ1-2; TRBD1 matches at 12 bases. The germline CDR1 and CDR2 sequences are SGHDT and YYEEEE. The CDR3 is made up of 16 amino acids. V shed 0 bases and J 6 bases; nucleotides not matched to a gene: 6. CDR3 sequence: CASSLAGTGGTNGYTF. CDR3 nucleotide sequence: TGTGCCAGCAGCTTGGCCGGGACAGGGGGCACGAATGGCTACACCTTC. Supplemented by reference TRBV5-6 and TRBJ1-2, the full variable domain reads DAGVTQSPTHLIKTRGQQVTLRCSPKSGHDTVSWYQQALGQGPQFIFQYYEEEERQRGNFPDRFSGHQFPNYSSELNVNALLLGDSALYLCASSLAGTGGTNGYTFGSGTRLTVV.

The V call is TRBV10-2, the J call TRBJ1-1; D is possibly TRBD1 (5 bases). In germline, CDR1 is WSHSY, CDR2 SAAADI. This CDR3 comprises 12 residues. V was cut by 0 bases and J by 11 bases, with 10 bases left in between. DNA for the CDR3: TGCGCCAGCAGTGAGTCAGAGGGGTGGGCTTTCTTT. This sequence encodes CASSESEGWAFF.

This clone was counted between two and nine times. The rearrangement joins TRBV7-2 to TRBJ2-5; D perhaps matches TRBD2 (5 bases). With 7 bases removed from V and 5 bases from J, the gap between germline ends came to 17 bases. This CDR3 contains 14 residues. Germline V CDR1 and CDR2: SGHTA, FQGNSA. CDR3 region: CASKRPLTGETQYF. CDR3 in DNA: TGTGCCAGCAAACGGCCTCTTACGGGGGAGACCCAGTACTTC.

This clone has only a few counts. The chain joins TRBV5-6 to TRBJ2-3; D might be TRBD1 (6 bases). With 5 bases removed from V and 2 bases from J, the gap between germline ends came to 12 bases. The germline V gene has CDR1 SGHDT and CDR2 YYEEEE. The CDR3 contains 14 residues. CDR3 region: CASRPGHYTDTQYF. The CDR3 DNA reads TGTGCCAGCAGGCCGGGACACTACACAGATACGCAGTATTTT.

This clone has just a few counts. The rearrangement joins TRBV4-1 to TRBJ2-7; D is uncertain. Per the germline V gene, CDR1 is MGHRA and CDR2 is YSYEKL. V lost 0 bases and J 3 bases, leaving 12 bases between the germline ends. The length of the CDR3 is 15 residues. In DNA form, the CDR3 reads TGCGCCAGCAGCCAAGATGTTTCCCGGAACTACGAGCAGTACTTC. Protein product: CASSQDVSRNYEQYF.

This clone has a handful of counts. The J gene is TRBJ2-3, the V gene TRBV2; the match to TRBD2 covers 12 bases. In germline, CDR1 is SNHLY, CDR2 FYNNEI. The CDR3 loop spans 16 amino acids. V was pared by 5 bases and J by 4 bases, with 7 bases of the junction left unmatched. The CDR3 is CASSPSLAGGADTQYF. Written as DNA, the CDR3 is TGTGCCAGCAGTCCATCCCTAGCGGGGGGGGCAGATACGCAGTATTTT. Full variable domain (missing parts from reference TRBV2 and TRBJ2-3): EPEVTQTPSHQVTQMGQEVILRCVPISNHLYFYWYRQILGQKVEFLVSFYNNEISEKSEIFDDQFSVERPDGSNFTLKIRSTKLEDSAMYFCASSPSLAGGADTQYFGPGTRLTVL.